Sequencing of this TCR beta chain was carried out in a study of blood T cell repertoires in COVID-19. The wider study: Italy, Spain and the United States were the sources of the convalescent and acute COVID-19 samples. Nucleic acid was either cDNA or gDNA, and it came from T cells, B-cell-depleted T cells, or PBMCs.

CDR3 size: 15 residues. Germline-derived CDR1 and CDR2 are GTSNPN and SVGIG (reference sequence). With V trimmed by 0 bases and J by 1 base, 5 bases remained unmatched. In the original workflow: Reference gene primer amplification gave estimated nucleated cell counts. The protocol was immunoSEQ multiplex PCR, while the TCRdb copy is restricted to in-frame clones and leaves out a portion. V and J calls and clone size are copied from that table; D and trimming were computed from the DNA. The data show under 150,000 clones, around 80% seen once. The chain joins TRBV30 to TRBJ1-1; TRBD1 aligns across 7 bases. Material for sequencing was peripheral blood. The TCR was taken from an older man with acute or convalescent COVID-19. CDR3 DNA: TGTGCCTGGAGTGTTTGGGACAGTGGGAACACTGAAGCTTTCTTT. As protein: CAWSVWDSGNTEAFF. The full variable domain, in which reference TRBV30 and TRBJ1-1 provide the parts outside the CDR3, is SQTIHQWPATLVQPVGSPLSLECTVEGTSNPNLYWYRQAAGRGLQLLFYSVGIGQISSEVPQNLSASRPQDRQFILSSKKLLLSDSGFYLCAWSVWDSGNTEAFFGQGTRLTVV.